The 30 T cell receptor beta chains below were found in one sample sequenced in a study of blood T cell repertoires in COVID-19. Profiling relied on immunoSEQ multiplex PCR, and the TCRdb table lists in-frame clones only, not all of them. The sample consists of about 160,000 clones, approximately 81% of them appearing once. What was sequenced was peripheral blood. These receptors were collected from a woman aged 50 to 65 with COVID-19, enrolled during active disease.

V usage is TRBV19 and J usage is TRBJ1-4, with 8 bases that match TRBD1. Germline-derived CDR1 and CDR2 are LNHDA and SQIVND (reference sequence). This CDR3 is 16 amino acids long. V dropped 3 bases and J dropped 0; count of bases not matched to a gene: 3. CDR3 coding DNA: TGTGCCAGTAGTATGACAGGGGAGGCAACTAATGAAAAACTGTTTTTT. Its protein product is CASSMTGEATNEKLFF.

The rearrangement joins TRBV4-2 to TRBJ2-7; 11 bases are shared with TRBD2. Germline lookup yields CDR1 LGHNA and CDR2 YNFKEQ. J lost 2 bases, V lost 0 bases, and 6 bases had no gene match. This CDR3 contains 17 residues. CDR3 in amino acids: CASSQDLSLAGAYEQYF. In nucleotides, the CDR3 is TGTGCCAGCAGCCAAGATCTTTCACTAGCGGGGGCCTACGAGCAGTACTTC.

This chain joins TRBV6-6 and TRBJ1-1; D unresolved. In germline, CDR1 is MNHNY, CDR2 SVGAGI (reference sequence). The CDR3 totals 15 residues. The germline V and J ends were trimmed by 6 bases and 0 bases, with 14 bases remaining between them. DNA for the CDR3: TGTGCCAGCAGACCCCTCGCTGCGATGAACACTGAAGCTTTCTTT. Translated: CASRPLAAMNTEAFF.

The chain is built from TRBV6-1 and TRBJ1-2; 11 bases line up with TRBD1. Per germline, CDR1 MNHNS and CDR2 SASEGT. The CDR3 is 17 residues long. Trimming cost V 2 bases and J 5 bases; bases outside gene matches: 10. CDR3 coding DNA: TGTGCCAGCAGTGAAAGGGGGACAGGGGGTATAGCATATGGCTACACCTTC. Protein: CASSERGTGGIAYGYTF.

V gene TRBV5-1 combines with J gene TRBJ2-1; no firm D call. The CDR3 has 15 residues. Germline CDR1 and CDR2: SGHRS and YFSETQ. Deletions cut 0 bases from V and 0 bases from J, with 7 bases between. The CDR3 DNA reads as TGCGCCAGCAGCTTGGTTTGGAGCTCCTACAATGAGCAGTTCTTC. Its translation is CASSLVWSSYNEQFF.

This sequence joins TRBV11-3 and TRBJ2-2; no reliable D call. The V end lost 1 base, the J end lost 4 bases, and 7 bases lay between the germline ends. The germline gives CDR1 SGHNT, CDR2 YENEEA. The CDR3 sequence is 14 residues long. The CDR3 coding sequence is TGTGCCAGCAGCTTAGGTTCCTTCACCGGGGAGCTGTTTTTT. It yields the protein CASSLGSFTGELFF.

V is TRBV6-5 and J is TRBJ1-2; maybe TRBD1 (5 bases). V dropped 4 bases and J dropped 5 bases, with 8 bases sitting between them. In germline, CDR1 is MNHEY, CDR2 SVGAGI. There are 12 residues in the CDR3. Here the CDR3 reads CASSSQGYGYTF. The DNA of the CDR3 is TGTGCCAGCAGTTCCCAGGGATATGGCTACACCTTC.

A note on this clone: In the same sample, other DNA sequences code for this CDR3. The CDR3 protein is CASSLAGPSTDTQYF. For the CDR3, the DNA is TGCGCCAGCAGCCTAGCGGGACCGAGCACAGATACGCAGTATTTT. V usage is TRBV5-1 and J usage is TRBJ2-3; 9 bases fit TRBD2. Germline CDR1 and CDR2: SGHRS and YFSETQ. The CDR3 spans 15 residues. J was trimmed by 0 bases and V by 4 bases; bases with no gene match: 3.

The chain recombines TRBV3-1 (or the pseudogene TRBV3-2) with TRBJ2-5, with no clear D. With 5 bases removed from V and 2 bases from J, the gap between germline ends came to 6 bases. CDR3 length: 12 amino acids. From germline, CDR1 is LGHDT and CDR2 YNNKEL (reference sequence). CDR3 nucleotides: TGTGCCAGCAGCGGCCAACAAGAGACCCAGTACTTC. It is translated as CASSGQQETQYF.

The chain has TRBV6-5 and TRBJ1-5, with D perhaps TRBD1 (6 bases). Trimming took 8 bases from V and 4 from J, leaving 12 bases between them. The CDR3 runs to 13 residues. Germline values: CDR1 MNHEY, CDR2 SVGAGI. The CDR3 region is CASLLGTNQPQHF. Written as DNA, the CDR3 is TGTGCCAGCCTTCTAGGGACAAATCAGCCCCAGCATTTT.

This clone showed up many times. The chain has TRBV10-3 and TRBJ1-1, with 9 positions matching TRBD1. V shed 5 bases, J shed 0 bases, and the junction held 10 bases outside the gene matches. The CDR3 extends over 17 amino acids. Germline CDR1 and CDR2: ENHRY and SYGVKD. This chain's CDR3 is CAISSGRDRVVNTEAFF. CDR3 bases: TGTGCCATCAGTTCAGGCCGGGACAGGGTAGTGAACACTGAAGCTTTCTTT.

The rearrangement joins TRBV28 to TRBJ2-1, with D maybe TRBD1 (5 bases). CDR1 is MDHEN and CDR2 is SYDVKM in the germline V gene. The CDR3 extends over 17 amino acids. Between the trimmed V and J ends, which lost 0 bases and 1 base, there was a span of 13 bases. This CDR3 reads CASSLWAQGPSYNEQFF. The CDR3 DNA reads TGTGCCAGCAGTTTATGGGCGCAGGGCCCATCCTACAATGAGCAGTTCTTC.

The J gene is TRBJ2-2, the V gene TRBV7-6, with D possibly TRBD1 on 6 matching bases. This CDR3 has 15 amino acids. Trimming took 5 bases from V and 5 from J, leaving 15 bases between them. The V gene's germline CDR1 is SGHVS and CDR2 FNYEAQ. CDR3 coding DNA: TGTGCCAGCAGCCCACGGCCCAGGGGAACCGGGGAGCTGTTTTTT. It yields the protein CASSPRPRGTGELFF.

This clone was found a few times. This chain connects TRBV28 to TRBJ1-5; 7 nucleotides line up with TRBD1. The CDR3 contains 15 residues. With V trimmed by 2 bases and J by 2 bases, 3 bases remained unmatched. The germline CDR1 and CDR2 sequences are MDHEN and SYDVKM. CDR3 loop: CASSLRGRGNQPQHF. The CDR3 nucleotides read TGTGCCAGCAGTTTAAGGGGGCGAGGCAATCAGCCCCAGCATTTT.

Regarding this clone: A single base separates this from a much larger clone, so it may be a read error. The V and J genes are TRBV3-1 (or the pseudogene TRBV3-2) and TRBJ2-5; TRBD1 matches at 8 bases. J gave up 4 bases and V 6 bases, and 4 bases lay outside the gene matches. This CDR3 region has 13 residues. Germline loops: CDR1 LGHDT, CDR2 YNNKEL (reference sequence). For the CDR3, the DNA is TGTGCCAGCAGAGGACAGGGTGTAGAGACCCAGTACTTC. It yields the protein CASRGQGVETQYF.

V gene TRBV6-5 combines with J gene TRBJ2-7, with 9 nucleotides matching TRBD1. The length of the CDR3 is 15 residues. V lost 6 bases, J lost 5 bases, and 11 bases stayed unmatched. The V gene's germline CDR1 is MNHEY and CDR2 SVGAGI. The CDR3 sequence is CASSAAGTGLNEQYF. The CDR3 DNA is TGTGCCAGCAGCGCCGCCGGGACAGGGCTCAACGAGCAGTACTTC.

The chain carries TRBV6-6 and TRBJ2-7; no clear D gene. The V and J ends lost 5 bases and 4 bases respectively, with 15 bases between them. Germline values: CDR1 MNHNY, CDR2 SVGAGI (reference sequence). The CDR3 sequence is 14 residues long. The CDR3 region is CASSISMRPYEQYF. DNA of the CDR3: TGTGCCAGCAGTATATCAATGCGGCCTTACGAGCAGTACTTC.

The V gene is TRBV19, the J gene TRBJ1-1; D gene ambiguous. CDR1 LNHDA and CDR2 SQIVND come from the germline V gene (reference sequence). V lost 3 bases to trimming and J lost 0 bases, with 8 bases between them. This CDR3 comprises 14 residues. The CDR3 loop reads CASSIGSLNTEAFF. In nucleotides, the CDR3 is TGTGCCAGTAGTATCGGTAGTCTGAACACTGAAGCTTTCTTT.

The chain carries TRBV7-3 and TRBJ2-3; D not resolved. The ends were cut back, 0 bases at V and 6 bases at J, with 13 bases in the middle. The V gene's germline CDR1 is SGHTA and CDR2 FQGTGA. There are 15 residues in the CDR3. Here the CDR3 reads CASSLTYAAQDTQYF. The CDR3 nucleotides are TGTGCCAGCAGCTTAACGTATGCGGCCCAGGATACGCAGTATTTT.

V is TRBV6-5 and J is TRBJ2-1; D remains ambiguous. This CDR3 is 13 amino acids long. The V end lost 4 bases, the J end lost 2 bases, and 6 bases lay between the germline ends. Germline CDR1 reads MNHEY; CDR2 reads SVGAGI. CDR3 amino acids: CASSSPTYNEQFF. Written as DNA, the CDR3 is TGTGCCAGCAGTTCACCTACCTACAATGAGCAGTTCTTC.

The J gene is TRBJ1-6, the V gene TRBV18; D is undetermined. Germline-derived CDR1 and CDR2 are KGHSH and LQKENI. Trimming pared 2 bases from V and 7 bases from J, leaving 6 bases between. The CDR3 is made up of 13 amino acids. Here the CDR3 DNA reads TGTGCCAGCTCACCAGGTGAGAATTCACCCCTCCACTTT. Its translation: CASSPGENSPLHF.

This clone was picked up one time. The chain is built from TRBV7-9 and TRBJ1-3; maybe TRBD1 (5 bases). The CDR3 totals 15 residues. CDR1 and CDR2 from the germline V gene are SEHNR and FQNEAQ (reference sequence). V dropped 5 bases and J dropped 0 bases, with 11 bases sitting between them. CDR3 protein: CASSRGTVSGNTIYF. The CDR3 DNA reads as TGTGCCAGCAGCCGCGGGACGGTCTCTGGAAACACCATATATTTT.

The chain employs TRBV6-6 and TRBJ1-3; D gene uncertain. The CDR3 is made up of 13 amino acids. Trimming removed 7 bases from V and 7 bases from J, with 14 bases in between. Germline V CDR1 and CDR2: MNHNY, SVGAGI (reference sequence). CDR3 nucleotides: TGTGCCAGCACCGACAACACCTGGAACACCATATATTTT. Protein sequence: CASTDNTWNTIYF.

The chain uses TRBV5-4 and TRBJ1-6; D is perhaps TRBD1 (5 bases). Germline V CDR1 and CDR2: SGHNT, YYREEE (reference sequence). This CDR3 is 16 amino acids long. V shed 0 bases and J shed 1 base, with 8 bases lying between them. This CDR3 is CASSLEGPSYNSPLHF. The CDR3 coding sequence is TGTGCCAGCAGCTTGGAGGGGCCGTCCTATAATTCACCCCTCCACTTT.

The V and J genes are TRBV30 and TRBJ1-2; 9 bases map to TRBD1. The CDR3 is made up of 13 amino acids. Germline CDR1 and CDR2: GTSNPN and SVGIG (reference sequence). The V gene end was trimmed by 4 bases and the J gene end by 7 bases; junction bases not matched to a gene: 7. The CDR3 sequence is CAWIQQGAGGYTF. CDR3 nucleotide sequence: TGTGCCTGGATTCAACAGGGGGCGGGTGGCTACACCTTC.

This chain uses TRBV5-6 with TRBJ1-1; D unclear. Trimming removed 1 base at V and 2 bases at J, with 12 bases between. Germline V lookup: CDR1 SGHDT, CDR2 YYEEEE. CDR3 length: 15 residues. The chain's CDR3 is CASSLRGSLNTEAFF. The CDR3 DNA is TGTGCCAGCAGCTTGCGGGGTTCACTTAACACTGAAGCTTTCTTT.

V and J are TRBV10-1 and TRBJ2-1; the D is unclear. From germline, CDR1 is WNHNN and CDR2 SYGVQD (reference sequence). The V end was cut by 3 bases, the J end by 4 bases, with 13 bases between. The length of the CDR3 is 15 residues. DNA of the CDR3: TGCGCCAGCAGTGATTCCCCAATCGGGTACAATGAGCAGTTCTTC. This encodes CASSDSPIGYNEQFF.

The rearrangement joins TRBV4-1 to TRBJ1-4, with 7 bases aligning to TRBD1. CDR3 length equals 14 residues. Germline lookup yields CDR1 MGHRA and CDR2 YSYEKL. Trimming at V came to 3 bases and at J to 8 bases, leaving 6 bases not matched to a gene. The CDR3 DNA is TGCGCCAGCAGCCAGAGACAGGGAAGCGAAAAACTGTTTTTT. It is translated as CASSQRQGSEKLFF.

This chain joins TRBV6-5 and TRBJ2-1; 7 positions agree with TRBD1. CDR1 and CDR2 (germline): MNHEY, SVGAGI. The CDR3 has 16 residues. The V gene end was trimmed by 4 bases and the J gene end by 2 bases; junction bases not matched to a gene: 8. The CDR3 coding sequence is TGTGCCAGCAGTTCGCCGACAGGGACCACCTACAATGAGCAGTTCTTC. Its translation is CASSSPTGTTYNEQFF.

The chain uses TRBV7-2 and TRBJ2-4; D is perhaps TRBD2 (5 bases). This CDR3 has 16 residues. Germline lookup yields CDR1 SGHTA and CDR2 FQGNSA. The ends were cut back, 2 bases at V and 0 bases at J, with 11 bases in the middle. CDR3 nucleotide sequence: TGTGCCAGCAGCTTAATCAGAGGGCCAGCCAAAAACATTCAGTACTTC. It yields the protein CASSLIRGPAKNIQYF.